Below are 32 T cell receptor beta chains sequenced from a single sample in a study of PD-1 blockade in classical Hodgkin lymphoma. In every patient, relapse followed autologous stem cell transplantation, while exposure to brentuximab vedotin differed. Repertoires were generated with immunoSEQ multiplex PCR, while TCRdb's copy carries only in-frame clones and drops some. The repertoire consists of 4,300 or so clones, with 71% occurring once and the leading ten covering roughly 51%. The sample in question was peripheral blood mononuclear cells (PBMCs), obtained at baseline. These receptors all stem from a human donor with classical Hodgkin lymphoma.

The chain couples TRBV4-2 to TRBJ2-3; 7 nucleotides match TRBD2. V shed 0 bases and J 3 bases; nucleotides not matched to a gene: 18. This CDR3 region has 20 residues. From germline, CDR1 is LGHNA and CDR2 YNFKEQ. CDR3 DNA sequence: TGTGCCAGCAGCCAAGAACCGTTCAAAGGCACGGGAGGTATTACAGATACGCAGTATTTT. It is translated as CASSQEPFKGTGGITDTQYF.

To note about this clone: One junction end disagrees with the germline gene, perhaps due to a read error. The chain links TRBV5-1 to TRBJ2-5, with TRBD2 as a possible D gene (5 bases). The germline V gene encodes CDR1 SGHRS and CDR2 YFSETQ. The CDR3 sequence is 14 residues long. The CDR3 bases are TGCGCCAGCAGCTCCCCGGGATATCAAGTGACCCAGTACTTC. It encodes CASSSPGYQVTQYF.

V gene TRBV5-1 combines with J gene TRBJ2-3; 9 bases are shared with TRBD2. CDR3 length equals 14 residues. The germline V gene encodes CDR1 SGHRS and CDR2 YFSETQ. Trimming cost V 1 base and J 5 bases; bases outside gene matches: 2. The CDR3 DNA reads TGCGCCAGCAGCTTGTTTAGCGGGAGAGATACGCAGTATTTT. It encodes CASSLFSGRDTQYF.

The chain carries TRBV10-3 and TRBJ2-3; 8 positions agree with TRBD2. This CDR3 spans 16 amino acids. The V segment lost 6 bases and the J segment 0 bases; nucleotides outside the gene matches: 8. Germline V gene sequence: CDR1 ENHRY, CDR2 SYGVKD. For the CDR3, the DNA is TGTGCCATCAGGAGCGAGCGGGAGACTAGCACAGATACGCAGTATTTT. Translated: CAIRSERETSTDTQYF.

The chain is built from TRBV12-1 and TRBJ2-7; the D call TRBD2 from the table was never checked on the DNA. TRBV12-1 is a pseudogene segment. The CDR3 length is 15 residues. CDR3 amino acids: CASSPQLREPYEQYF. The DNA for the CDR3 is TGTGCCAGCAGCCCCCAATTGCGGGAGCCCTACGAGCAGTACTTC.

The table lists this clone with a count of one. The rearrangement links TRBV5-5 to TRBJ2-1; D gene uncertain. V was clipped by 4 bases and J by 0 bases, with 14 bases between them. This CDR3 is built from 16 residues. CDR1 and CDR2 from the germline V gene are SGHKS and YYEKEE (reference sequence). The chain's CDR3 is CASSLAGRSSYNEQFF. The CDR3 DNA is TGTGCCAGCAGCCTCGCCGGGCGTAGCTCCTACAATGAGCAGTTCTTC. The whole variable domain, filled in from reference TRBV5-5 and TRBJ2-1, reads DAGVTQSPTHLIKTRGQQVTLRCSPISGHKSVSWYQQVLGQGPQFIFQYYEKEERGRGNFPDRFSARQFPNYSSELNVNALLLGDSALYLCASSLAGRSSYNEQFFGPGTRLTVL.

The J gene is TRBJ1-1, the V gene TRBV19; no reliable D call. Trimming took off 5 bases at V and 3 bases at J, with 16 bases between the two ends. Germline assignment: CDR1 LNHDA and CDR2 SQIVND (reference sequence). This CDR3 has 15 amino acids. CDR3 nucleotide sequence: TGTGCCAGTAGTGCTGGGGAGTATATGGACACTGAAGCTTTCTTT. Protein: CASSAGEYMDTEAFF. The full variable domain, its missing parts supplied by reference TRBV19 and TRBJ1-1, is DGGITQSPKYLFRKEGQNVTLSCEQNLNHDAMYWYRQDPGQGLRLIYYSQIVNDFQKGDIAEGYSVSREKKESFPLTVTSAQKNPTAFYLCASSAGEYMDTEAFFGQGTRLTVV.

This sequence joins TRBV28 and TRBJ1-2, with 10 nucleotides matching TRBD1. Germline V CDR1 and CDR2: MDHEN, SYDVKM. The CDR3 extends over 15 amino acids. V was pared by 6 bases and J by 10 bases, with 14 bases of the junction left unmatched. The CDR3 DNA reads as TGTGCCAGCAGGGAGCCGGGACAGGGGTCTCTATACTACACCTTC. Translation: CASREPGQGSLYYTF.

CDR3 coding DNA: TGTGCCAGCAGCGTAGGGGCTAACTATGGCTACACCTTC. Amino acid sequence: CASSVGANYGYTF. V is TRBV9 and J is TRBJ1-2; D gene unclear. Germline lookup yields CDR1 SGDLS and CDR2 YYNGEE. Trimming removed 0 bases from V and 0 bases from J, with 3 bases in between. The CDR3 is 13 residues long.

The gene calls are TRBV19 and TRBJ2-1; 11 bases agree with TRBD2. CDR1 and CDR2 from the germline V gene are LNHDA and SQIVND (reference sequence). This CDR3 comprises 15 residues. Trimming took 10 bases from V and 7 from J; bases not matched to a gene: 12. The CDR3 region is CATRIAGGPGNEQFF. The CDR3 DNA reads TGTGCCACCCGAATAGCGGGAGGGCCGGGGAATGAGCAGTTCTTC.

This clone was found a few times. The V and J genes are TRBV2 and TRBJ1-1, with D hard to call. The CDR3 is made up of 13 amino acids. The V gene's germline CDR1 is SNHLY and CDR2 FYNNEI. V lost 7 bases, J lost 3 bases, and 12 bases lay in between. CDR3 protein: CASTPSGYTEAFF. The CDR3 DNA sequence: TGTGCCAGCACCCCCTCTGGGTACACTGAAGCTTTCTTT.

This clone occurred a few times. The chain links TRBV28 to TRBJ1-5; possibly TRBD1 for D (5 bases). Germline V gene data show CDR1 as MDHEN and CDR2 as SYDVKM. V was pared by 10 bases and J by 2 bases, with 15 bases between. The CDR3 has 14 amino acids. The CDR3 sequence is CATNGGVGNQPQHF. CDR3 bases: TGTGCCACCAACGGAGGGGTTGGCAATCAGCCCCAGCATTTT.

This sequence joins TRBV9 and TRBJ2-3, with D perhaps TRBD2 (6 bases). There are 17 residues in the CDR3. The germline CDR1 and CDR2 sequences are SGDLS and YYNGEE. With 4 bases removed from V and 8 bases from J, the gap between germline ends came to 26 bases. CDR3 residues: CASSPFTSSGKAGTQYF. In DNA form, the CDR3 reads TGTGCCAGCAGCCCCTTCACTAGCTCGGGAAAAGCGGGTACGCAGTATTTT. Full variable domain (remainder filled in from reference TRBV9 and TRBJ2-3): DSGVTQTPKHLITATGQRVTLRCSPRSGDLSVYWYQQSLDQGLQFLIQYYNGEERAKGNILERFSAQQFPDLHSELNLSSLELGDSALYFCASSPFTSSGKAGTQYFGPGTRLTVL.

This clone came up once. V is TRBV9 and J is TRBJ1-1, with 8 bases lining up with TRBD1. Losses at the gene ends were 0 bases for V and 1 base for J; bases not matched to a gene: 5. Looked up from germline, CDR1 is SGDLS and CDR2 is YYNGEE. This CDR3 is built from 16 residues. CDR3 sequence reads: CASSVGAGGKNTEAFF. CDR3 nucleotides: TGTGCCAGCAGCGTAGGTGCAGGGGGCAAGAACACTGAAGCTTTCTTT.

The V and J genes are TRBV6-4 and TRBJ1-4; D uncertain. Germline lookup yields CDR1 MRHNA and CDR2 SNTAGT. Trimming removed 0 bases at V and 8 bases at J, with 16 bases between. The CDR3 has 16 amino acids. The CDR3 DNA follows: TGTGCCAGCAGTGACTCACGGCCCCGGGAAGGGGAAAAACTGTTTTTT. It encodes CASSDSRPREGEKLFF.

The chain recombines TRBV6-5 with TRBJ2-7, with TRBD2 matching over 14 bases. V shed 5 bases, J shed 7 bases, and the junction held 4 bases outside the gene matches. The germline V gene encodes CDR1 MNHEY and CDR2 SVGAGI. The CDR3 runs 14 residues. As DNA, the CDR3 is TGTGCCAGCAGTCCAGGACTAGCGGGAGGAGAGCAGTACTTC. Translation: CASSPGLAGGEQYF.

The V gene is TRBV15, the J gene TRBJ2-5; a weak D match, TRBD2 (6 bases). V lost 0 bases and J lost 5, with 16 bases in between. The CDR3 consists of 16 residues. CDR1 LNHNV and CDR2 YYDKDF come from the germline V gene (reference sequence). The DNA of the CDR3 is TGTGCCACCAGCAGAGACCCCCCGGGAGTCGAGGAGACCCAGTACTTC. Translation: CATSRDPPGVEETQYF.

V is TRBV10-3 and J is TRBJ2-5; 7 bases agree with TRBD2. The assigned J gene may be wrong: the sequence end matches TRBJ2-7 better. This CDR3 has 14 amino acids. Germline V gene sequence: CDR1 ENHRY, CDR2 SYGVKD. The CDR3 DNA follows: TGTGCCATCAGTGAGTCGACTAGCTTCTACGAGCAGTACTTC. Encoded protein: CAISESTSFYEQYF.

This sequence joins TRBV28 and TRBJ2-5, with TRBD1 as a possible D gene (6 bases). The V end lost 4 bases, the J end lost 3 bases, and 9 bases lay between the germline ends. Germline-derived CDR1 and CDR2 are MDHEN and SYDVKM. This CDR3 is 13 amino acids long. The CDR3 DNA reads TGTGCCAGCAGTTATTGGACAGAAGAGACCCAGTACTTC. Protein product: CASSYWTEETQYF.

Remarks on this clone: At one end the junction does not follow the germline gene, possibly because of a read error. The chain links TRBV7-7 to TRBJ2-1, with D unclear. CDR1 is SSHAT, CDR2 FNYEAQ, per germline (reference sequence). The CDR3 extends over 13 amino acids. In DNA, the CDR3 is TGTGCTAGCAGCCCCGAAAACTACAATGAGCAGTTCTTC. It translates to CASSPENYNEQFF.

The chain is built from TRBV7-2 and TRBJ2-3; D is uncertain. Trimming removed 2 bases from V and 2 bases from J, with 11 bases in between. The CDR3 has 15 residues. In germline, CDR1 is SGHTA, CDR2 FQGNSA. The chain's CDR3 is CASSLRAPNTDTQYF. The CDR3 nucleotides are TGTGCCAGCAGCTTACGTGCCCCAAACACAGATACGCAGTATTTT.

The CDR3 reads CASRDAANYGYTF. The CDR3 DNA sequence: TGTGCCAGTCGGGACGCAGCTAACTATGGCTACACCTTC. V gene TRBV19 combines with J gene TRBJ1-2; perhaps TRBD1 as D (5 bases). Germline V gene lookup returns CDR1 LNHDA and CDR2 SQIVND (reference sequence). V shed 8 bases and J shed 0 bases, with 10 bases lying between them. The CDR3 covers 13 residues.

CDR3: CAISRLPQDSGANVLTF. The CDR3 region has the DNA TGTGCCATCAGCAGACTTCCACAGGACTCTGGGGCCAACGTCCTGACTTTC. This chain joins TRBV10-3 and TRBJ2-6; TRBD1 might be the D (5 bases). V lost 6 bases and J lost 0, with 15 bases in between. The CDR3 is 17 amino acids. Germline values: CDR1 ENHRY, CDR2 SYGVKD.

This clone counts as large (0.1 to 1%). The chain uses TRBV6-5 and TRBJ1-2; D perhaps matches TRBD1 (6 bases). This CDR3 is 16 amino acids long. Trimming removed 3 bases at V and 8 bases at J, with 22 bases between. Per the germline V gene, CDR1 is MNHEY and CDR2 is SVGAGI. The CDR3 spells CASSYGSIRDTEGYTF. The DNA of the CDR3 is TGTGCCAGCAGTTATGGTTCGATCCGGGACACCGAGGGCTACACCTTC.

This clone was seen a few times. V and J are TRBV5-4 and TRBJ1-2; maybe TRBD1 (6 bases). The V and J ends lost 2 bases and 3 bases respectively, with 11 bases between them. CDR1 SGHNT and CDR2 YYREEE come from the germline V gene (reference sequence). CDR3 length equals 14 residues. The CDR3 region has the DNA TGTGCCAGCAGCTTCAGCGGGGGCGACTATGGCTACACCTTC. Protein: CASSFSGGDYGYTF.

The genes are TRBV5-4 and TRBJ1-1; no clear D. The CDR3 contains 13 residues. Trimming took off 0 bases at V and 4 bases at J, with 7 bases between the two ends. Germline V gene data show CDR1 as SGHNT and CDR2 as YYREEE (reference sequence). CDR3 bases: TGTGCCAGCAGCTTGGCGGCGGCCACTGAAGCTTTCTTT. Translating it yields CASSLAAATEAFF. Variable domain in full (rest from reference TRBV5-4 and TRBJ1-1): ETGVTQSPTHLIKTRGQQVTLRCSSQSGHNTVSWYQQALGQGPQFIFQYYREEENGRGNFPPRFSGLQFPNYSSELNVNALELDDSALYLCASSLAAATEAFFGQGTRLTVV.

This clone was seen only a few times. This CDR3 reads CASSPPTSGTQEQFF. CDR3 sequence (DNA): TGTGCCAGCAGCCCCCCGACTAGCGGGACGCAGGAGCAGTTCTTC. The V and J genes are TRBV7-6 and TRBJ2-1, with 11 positions matching TRBD2. Germline CDR1 reads SGHVS; CDR2 reads FNYEAQ. This CDR3 contains 15 residues. V lost 5 bases, J lost 10 bases, and 10 bases stayed unmatched. Filled out from reference TRBV7-6 and TRBJ2-1, the complete variable domain reads GAGVSQSPRYKVTKRGQDVALRCDPISGHVSLYWYRQALGQGPEFLTYFNYEAQQDKSGLPNDRFSAERPEGSISTLTIQRTEQRDSAMYRCASSPPTSGTQEQFFGPGTRLTVL.

The DNA for the CDR3 is TGTGCCAGCACCACACAGAGACCCTATGGCTACACCTTC. It yields the protein CASTTQRPYGYTF. The V gene is TRBV28, the J gene TRBJ1-2; D is unresolved. Looked up from germline, CDR1 is MDHEN and CDR2 is SYDVKM. Trimming removed 7 bases from V and 4 bases from J, with 13 bases in between. This CDR3 comprises 13 residues.

V gene TRBV5-5 combines with J gene TRBJ2-3, with a possible D match to TRBD2 (6 bases). This CDR3 is built from 15 residues. CDR1 SGHKS and CDR2 YYEKEE come from the germline V gene (reference sequence). The germline V and J ends were trimmed by 0 bases and 1 base, with 9 bases remaining between them. For the CDR3, the DNA is TGTGCCAGCAGCTTGGGACTAGTACGCACAGATACGCAGTATTTT. The encoded protein is CASSLGLVRTDTQYF.

Here the CDR3 DNA reads TGTGCCAGCAGTGATTCTGGTTTTAGCACAGATACGCAGTATTTT. This gives the protein CASSDSGFSTDTQYF. This chain links TRBV2 with TRBJ2-3; D uncertain. The CDR3 is made up of 15 amino acids. V shed 3 bases and J shed 0 bases, with 10 bases lying between them. The germline gives CDR1 SNHLY, CDR2 FYNNEI. The whole variable domain, remainder taken from reference TRBV2 and TRBJ2-3, is EPEVTQTPSHQVTQMGQEVILRCVPISNHLYFYWYRQILGQKVEFLVSFYNNEISEKSEIFDDQFSVERPDGSNFTLKIRSTKLEDSAMYFCASSDSGFSTDTQYFGPGTRLTVL.

The genes are TRBV7-9 and TRBJ1-2; no definite D call. Germline CDR1 SEHNR, CDR2 FQNEAQ (reference sequence). The CDR3 covers 13 residues. V was clipped by 2 bases and J by 6 bases, with 10 bases between them. This chain's CDR3 is CASSLSSADGYTF. The CDR3 DNA reads as TGTGCCAGCAGCTTAAGCTCAGCCGATGGCTACACCTTC.

The chain links TRBV11-1 to TRBJ2-7; D gene uncertain. V was pared by 5 bases and J by 0 bases, with 11 bases between. The CDR3 length is 14 residues. From germline, CDR1 is SGHAT and CDR2 FQDESV (reference sequence). The CDR3 DNA is TGTGCCAGCAGCCACCCACCCAACTCCTACGAGCAGTACTTC. Protein: CASSHPPNSYEQYF.